Below, 20 T cell receptor beta chains from the same sample are listed, as sequenced in a study of blood T cells in healthy people across ages. The second PCR ran about 6 to 11 cycles with a sample-barcoded 5' primer and J-beta primers. TCRdb reprocessed the 5' RACE reads with MiXCR, giving one entry per CDR3 protein. This table has approximately 1,700,000 distinct CDR3 sequences, roughly two fifths appearing once. The sequencing input was blood. Every receptor here comes from a human donor in good health.

This chain connects TRBV14 to TRBJ1-5; D possibly corresponds to TRBD1 (6 bases). The ends were cut back, 4 bases at V and 2 bases at J, with 12 bases in the middle. CDR3 length: 15 amino acids. Germline V gene data show CDR1 as SGHDN and CDR2 as FVKESK. The CDR3 DNA reads as TGTGCCAGCAGCCGAGGGGGTGGCGGCAATCAGCCCCAGCATTTT. This encodes CASSRGGGGNQPQHF.

This chain uses TRBV7-2 with TRBJ1-2; D is ambiguous. Trimming stripped 1 base from V and 3 bases from J, with 12 bases between. The CDR3 consists of 15 residues. Looked up from germline, CDR1 is SGHTA and CDR2 is FQGNSA. The CDR3 nucleotides read TGTGCCAGCAGCTTAGATTCGTCCAGATACTATGGCTACACCTTC. Protein: CASSLDSSRYYGYTF.

Turning to this clonotype: Possible read error: a much larger clone is one base away. The chain employs TRBV20-1 and TRBJ2-4; a possible D gene is TRBD2 (7 bases). V was shortened by 4 bases and J by 8 bases, with 21 bases between the two germline ends. Germline-derived CDR1 and CDR2 are DFQATT and SNEGSKA (reference sequence). The CDR3 runs 15 residues. The CDR3 DNA is TGCAGTGCTACCCCTGAGGGGGGGCCTTTGGACATTCAGTACTTC. Amino acids: CSATPEGGPLDIQYF.

The chain joins TRBV5-6 to TRBJ2-5, with 9 bases fitting TRBD1. CDR1 SGHDT and CDR2 YYEEEE come from the germline V gene. The CDR3 is 14 residues long. Germline trimming cut 6 bases from V and 5 bases from J; bases unmatched to any gene: 8. The CDR3 spells CASNFGTGTETQYF. The DNA for the CDR3 is TGTGCCAGCAACTTCGGGACAGGGACGGAGACCCAGTACTTC.

V and J are TRBV20-1 and TRBJ2-3; 11 nucleotides align to TRBD2. CDR1 and CDR2 (germline): DFQATT, SNEGSKA (reference sequence). Trimming at V came to 6 bases and at J to 2 bases, leaving 7 bases not matched to a gene. CDR3 length: 15 residues. CDR3 DNA: TGCAGTGCGCTGGGACTAGCGGACATCACAGATACGCAGTATTTT. Its protein product is CSALGLADITDTQYF.

The chain carries TRBV29-1 and TRBJ2-7; D might be TRBD1 (5 bases). The CDR3 totals 12 residues. Germline CDR1 is SQVTM and CDR2 is ANQGSEA. The V end was cut by 5 bases, the J end by 2 bases, with 10 bases between. The CDR3 sequence is CSVITGPYEQYF. Written as DNA, the CDR3 is TGCAGCGTTATTACAGGACCCTACGAGCAGTACTTC.

This rearrangement joins TRBV5-1 to TRBJ1-2, with 8 bases aligning to TRBD1. The J segment lost 3 bases and the V segment lost 0 bases, leaving 4 bases of the junction unmatched. The germline gives CDR1 SGHRS, CDR2 YFSETQ. CDR3 length: 15 residues. The CDR3 DNA is TGCGCCAGCAGCTTGGGACAGGGGATTTACTATGGCTACACCTTC. Protein product: CASSLGQGIYYGYTF.

The chain recombines TRBV18 with TRBJ2-7; weak D call: TRBD1 (5 bases). The CDR3 contains 14 residues. Germline lookup yields CDR1 KGHSH and CDR2 LQKENI. Deletions cut 6 bases from V and 0 bases from J, with 12 bases between. CDR3 nucleotides: TGTGCCAGCTCGATCCAGGGCCTCTCCTACGAGCAGTACTTC. This translates into CASSIQGLSYEQYF.

V is TRBV28 and J is TRBJ2-1, with 9 bases aligning to TRBD1. Germline trimming cut 4 bases from V and 9 bases from J; bases unmatched to any gene: 4. The CDR3 has 13 residues. Germline CDR1 MDHEN, CDR2 SYDVKM. CDR3 in DNA: TGTGCCAGCAGTTGGACAGGGGAGGGTGAGCAGTTCTTC. This codes for CASSWTGEGEQFF.

This clonotype was seen a few times. The chain combines TRBV6-2 or TRBV6-3 with TRBJ1-2; D not resolved. Trimming stripped 2 bases from V and 3 bases from J, with 7 bases between. The CDR3 runs to 13 residues. Germline CDR1 MNHEY, CDR2 SVGEGT. The CDR3 DNA reads TGTGCCAGCAGTTACGATGGGGACTATGGCTACACCTTC. Translation: CASSYDGDYGYTF.

This clonotype has a handful of counts. The germline gene is not matched at one end of the junction; a read error may be the cause. This chain joins TRBV12-3 or TRBV12-4 and TRBJ2-3, with 7 positions matching TRBD1. The CDR3 consists of 13 residues. The CDR3 nucleotides read TGCGCCAGCAAAACAGGGGTTTCAGATACGCAGTATTTT. Amino acids: CASKTGVSDTQYF.

This chain uses TRBV2 with TRBJ2-7; D not certain. This CDR3 has 17 residues. The ends were cut back, 2 bases at V and 0 bases at J, with 17 bases in the middle. The germline V gene encodes CDR1 SNHLY and CDR2 FYNNEI. The CDR3 reads CASSEKRALSSSYEQYF. For the CDR3, the DNA is TGTGCCAGCAGTGAAAAAAGGGCTTTATCCAGCTCCTACGAGCAGTACTTC.

The chain joins TRBV6-1 to TRBJ2-1, with D possibly matching TRBD1 (5 bases). The CDR3 loop spans 14 amino acids. The V gene lost 8 bases and the J gene lost 7 bases, with 18 bases spanning the gap. CDR1 and CDR2 from the germline V gene are MNHNS and SASEGT. The CDR3 region is CASGFRRGMNEQFF. In DNA, the CDR3 is TGTGCCAGCGGTTTTCGAAGGGGCATGAATGAGCAGTTCTTC.

This clonotype was detected a few times. The chain is built from TRBV29-1 and TRBJ2-1; possibly TRBD1 for D (5 bases). The V and J ends lost 5 bases and 10 bases respectively, with 15 bases between them. The CDR3 is 12 amino acids. Germline V gives CDR1 SQVTM, CDR2 ANQGSEA. CDR3 nucleotides: TGCAGCGTTATAGACAGTTCCTACGAGCAGTTCTTC. It codes for CSVIDSSYEQFF.

The chain links TRBV7-9 to TRBJ2-3; TRBD2 is a possible D gene (6 bases). The CDR3 spans 17 residues. Looked up from germline, CDR1 is SEHNR and CDR2 is FQNEAQ (reference sequence). V was cut by 5 bases and J by 2 bases, with 20 bases left in between. The CDR3 sequence: CASSQTPGVIDTDTQYF. CDR3 in DNA: TGTGCCAGCAGCCAAACACCGGGAGTTATTGACACAGATACGCAGTATTTT.

This sequence joins TRBV5-1 and TRBJ2-7; 8 bases are a match to TRBD1. The V gene end was trimmed by 4 bases and the J gene end by 4 bases; junction bases not matched to a gene: 10. This CDR3 comprises 15 residues. In germline, CDR1 is SGHRS, CDR2 YFSETQ. In DNA, the CDR3 is TGCGCCAGCAGCCCGCTCTCGGACAGGGATTACGAGCAGTACTTC. It specifies CASSPLSDRDYEQYF. The full variable domain, with the rest looked up from reference TRBV5-1 and TRBJ2-7, is KAGVTQTPRYLIKTRGQQVTLSCSPISGHRSVSWYQQTPGQGLQFLFEYFSETQRNKGNFPGRFSGRQFSNSRSEMNVSTLELGDSALYLCASSPLSDRDYEQYFGPGTRLTVT.

This clonotype occurred a few times. This chain joins TRBV4-3 and TRBJ2-1; perhaps TRBD2 as D (7 bases). The V end lost 4 bases, the J end lost 9 bases, and 13 bases lay between the germline ends. Germline V gene data show CDR1 as LGHNA and CDR2 as YSLEER. The CDR3 spans 13 residues. In DNA form, the CDR3 reads TGCGCCAGCAGCCTCTACAGGGAGGGTGAGCAGTTCTTC. Translating it yields CASSLYREGEQFF.

The V and J genes are TRBV7-2 and TRBJ1-5, with 7 positions matching TRBD1. Germline V gene data show CDR1 as SGHTA and CDR2 as FQGNSA. V was clipped by 5 bases and J by 0 bases; unmatched bases: 13. There are 18 residues in the CDR3. In DNA, the CDR3 is TGTGCCAGCAGCCAATGGACAGGTGGGGGGTATAGCAATCAGCCCCAGCATTTT. Amino acid sequence: CASSQWTGGGYSNQPQHF.

The chain recombines TRBV7-9 with TRBJ1-1; weak D call: TRBD1 (5 bases). CDR1 and CDR2 (germline): SEHNR, FQNEAQ (reference sequence). CDR3 length: 18 amino acids. V lost 3 bases and J lost 0, with 20 bases in between. CDR3: CASSFRRGRGSMNTEAFF. CDR3 DNA sequence: TGTGCCAGCAGCTTTAGGAGGGGCCGCGGATCCATGAACACTGAAGCTTTCTTT. The full variable domain, rest sourced from reference TRBV7-9 and TRBJ1-1, is DTGVSQNPRHKITKRGQNVTFRCDPISEHNRLYWYRQTLGQGPEFLTYFQNEAQLEKSRLLSDRFSAERPKGSFSTLEIQRTEQGDSAMYLCASSFRRGRGSMNTEAFFGQGTRLTVV.

Regarding this clonotype: The junction shows a germline mismatch at one end, possibly a read error. This chain uses TRBV5-1 with TRBJ2-5, with D perhaps given as TRBD1 or TRBD2 (6 bases each). The length of the CDR3 is 15 residues. Looked up from germline, CDR1 is SGHRS and CDR2 is YFSETQ. The DNA for the CDR3 is TGCGCCAACAGCTTGTCCGGGGGCTTAGGAGAGACCCAGTACTTC. Translating it yields CANSLSGGLGETQYF.